A selection of T cell receptor beta chains follows, all from one sample in a study of cytomegalovirus exposure and HLA in healthy donors. Some clones are missing from TCRdb's copy, which holds only in-frame ones; the method was immunoSEQ multiplex PCR. Of 95,000 to 150,000 clones listed, around 79% are singletons. The sequenced material came from PBMCs. These receptors came from a woman aged 40 to 50 in good health and CMV-seronegative. CDR3s include the opening cysteine and the closing phenylalanine or tryptophan. Each record gives: CDR3 DNA, CDR3 protein, clone size, D gene, J gene, V gene. The D gene is left open where the match is weak. Rows may omit the clone size; those that give it use once, few, many or a size class.

TGCGCCAGCAGCCGCCAGGGACTAGCGGGGGAGTCCTACGAGCAGTACTTC | CASSRQGLAGESYEQYF | - | TRBD2 | TRBJ2-7 | TRBV5-1
TGTGCCAGCAGCTCACTGAGGGGGGGAGAGACCCAGTACTTC | CASSSLRGGETQYF | - | - | TRBJ2-5 | TRBV5-6
TGCGCCAGCAGCCAAGACTATCGAGGGAGCAATCAGCCCCAGCATTTT | CASSQDYRGSNQPQHF | - | - | TRBJ1-5 | TRBV4-3
TGTGCCAGCAGCCGGACTAGCGGAAGACTAAGCTCCTACGAGCAGTACTTC | CASSRTSGRLSSYEQYF | - | TRBD2 | TRBJ2-7 | TRBV7-9
TGTGCCAGCAGCCCTAGACAGTATAGCAATCAGCCCCAGCATTTT | CASSPRQYSNQPQHF | - | - | TRBJ1-5 | TRBV5-8
TGCAGTGCTAGACAGGGGCCCGAGCAGTACTTC | CSARQGPEQYF | few | - | TRBJ2-7 | TRBV20-1
TGTGCCAGCAGACTCATCGGGGGATCCTATGGCTACACCTTC | CASRLIGGSYGYTF | - | - | TRBJ1-2 | TRBV28
TGTGCCAGCTCACAAAGAACCCCGGGACAGGGCACTGAAGCTTTCTTT | CASSQRTPGQGTEAFF | - | TRBD1 | TRBJ1-1 | TRBV18
TGTGCCAGCAGTTGGTTCGGGACAGAGAATGGAAACACCATATATTTT | CASSWFGTENGNTIYF | once | TRBD1 | TRBJ1-3 | TRBV5-6
TGTGCCAGCGGAATCGACAGGGAAATCCACGAGCAGTACTTC | CASGIDREIHEQYF | once | TRBD1 | TRBJ2-7 | TRBV27
TGTGCCAGCAGGGGGACTGAATCTTTTTCAGATACGCAGTATTTT | CASRGTESFSDTQYF | - | - | TRBJ2-3 | TRBV5-6
TGTGCCAGCAGCTTAGATTTCTGGCTAGGCAGGGCGGTCTTC | CASSLDFWLGRAVF | - | - | TRBJ2-7 | TRBV11-3
TGTGCCAGCAGCTCGCACGACAACTTCCAGCCCCAGCATTTT | CASSSHDNFQPQHF | - | - | TRBJ1-5 | TRBV7-9
TGTGCCTGGACACAGTCGTTGGATACGCAGTATTTT | CAWTQSLDTQYF | - | - | TRBJ2-3 | TRBV30
TGTGCCAGCAGCAAAGCGCTCGCGAGAGGCACCAATGAGCAGTTCTTC | CASSKALARGTNEQFF | few | - | TRBJ2-1 | TRBV21-1
TGTGCCTGGAGTGTACTAGGAGGGGGCGAGACTGAAGCTTTCTTT | CAWSVLGGGETEAFF | few | TRBD1 | TRBJ1-1 | TRBV30
TGTGCCAGCAGTAATAGACAGGGGCCCACTGAAGCTTTCTTT | CASSNRQGPTEAFF | - | TRBD1 | TRBJ1-1 | TRBV2
TGTGCCAGCAGCCACACAACCGGGGAGCTGTTTTTT | CASSHTTGELFF | few | - | TRBJ2-2 | TRBV11-3
TGTGCCAGCAGCCCCTACAGGGAGAACACTGAAGCTTTCTTT | CASSPYRENTEAFF | once | - | TRBJ1-1 | TRBV11-2
TGCGCCAGCAGTCTGGCCGAGCGCTACCAAGAGACCCAGTACTTC | CASSLAERYQETQYF | - | - | TRBJ2-5 | TRBV5-1
TGTGCCATCAGTGGAAGAGGTGAAGATACGCAGTATTTT | CAISGRGEDTQYF | - | - | TRBJ2-3 | TRBV10-3
TGTGCCTGGAGTGTATTCGCGGGAACCTACAATGAGCAGTTCTTC | CAWSVFAGTYNEQFF | - | - | TRBJ2-1 | TRBV30
TGTGCCAGCAGTTTTGCGGACAGATCCCCGGGAGGCTACACCTTC | CASSFADRSPGGYTF | - | - | TRBJ1-2 | TRBV28
TGTGCCAGCAGCCCACGACCGGGACAGGGGGCCTATGGCTACACCTTC | CASSPRPGQGAYGYTF | - | TRBD1 | TRBJ1-2 | TRBV7-2
TGTGCCATCAGGGGGACAGGGAGGGACACCGGGGAGCTGTTTTTT | CAIRGTGRDTGELFF | - | TRBD1 | TRBJ2-2 | TRBV10-3
TGTGCCAGCAGGCGGGCGAAACTCCCCTACAATGAGCAGTTCTTC | CASRRAKLPYNEQFF | - | - | TRBJ2-1 | TRBV7-2
TGTGCCAGTAGTAGGGGGCAGATCTACGAGCAGTACTTC | CASSRGQIYEQYF | - | - | TRBJ2-7 | TRBV19
TGTGCCAGCAGGTCAGGGGCCACCTACAATGAGCAGTTCTTC | CASRSGATYNEQFF | - | - | TRBJ2-1 | TRBV28
TGTGCCAGTAGTGGACAGGGAGTGGGTGAAAAACTGTTTTTT | CASSGQGVGEKLFF | few | TRBD1 | TRBJ1-4 | TRBV19
TGTGCCAGCAGCTTGAGCTACTCGGAGCTCACAGATACGCAGTATTTT | CASSLSYSELTDTQYF | - | - | TRBJ2-3 | TRBV7-9
TGCGCCAGCACCGTAGGGAGCGGGGTCTCCTACAATGAGCAGTTCTTC | CASTVGSGVSYNEQFF | - | TRBD2 | TRBJ2-1 | TRBV5-1
TGTGCCAGCAGCCAAGATCTTTCCCCGGGATATAACTACGAGCAGTACTTC | CASSQDLSPGYNYEQYF | few | - | TRBJ2-7 | TRBV14